This TCR beta chain emerged from a study of T cell responses to AZD1222 COVID-19 vaccine. The table came from immunoSEQ multiplex PCR; TCRdb's copy has only in-frame clones and leaves some out. The table includes 120,000 or so clones, around 90% detected once. Findings and caveats of the study: CD4 TCRs linked to vaccination spanned spike, dominating at 160-218 and 743-854. Among those given AZD1222, only six were seropositive at baseline.

The V end lost 7 bases, the J end lost 7 bases, and 16 bases lay between the germline ends. CDR1 and CDR2 (germline): LNHDA, SQIVND (reference sequence). The CDR3 is 13 amino acids. In the case of this clone: The antigen is undetermined.

The receptor comes from an adult in good health. The chain links TRBV19 to TRBJ1-2; D remains unclear. This specimen was peripheral blood, taken on day 0 of AZD1222 vaccination. The chain's CDR3 is CASTAQSESGYTF. Here the CDR3 DNA reads TGTGCCAGTACCGCACAATCAGAGAGTGGCTACACCTTC.